Shown below are 21 T cell receptor beta chains from a single sample sequenced in a study of CD8+CD57+ T cells in acquired aplastic anemia. For CDR3 and TCR beta VDJ profiling, genomic DNA was the template used. TCRdb re-called the reads through MiXCR, storing one row per CDR3 protein. In the table there are about 190,000 distinct CDR3 sequences, under 70% of which are singletons. Material for sequencing was sorted CD4+, CD8+, or CD8+CD57+ T cells (not recorded which) from PBMCs. The receptor set was obtained from a human donor with severe aplastic anemia or a healthy control (not recorded which).

The rearrangement uses TRBV29-1 and TRBJ2-1; D is unresolved. Germline values: CDR1 SQVTM, CDR2 ANQGSEA. This CDR3 has 11 residues. Trimming removed 8 bases at V and 8 bases at J, with 13 bases between. Here the CDR3 DNA reads TGCAGCCTCAAGGACGTGTATGAGCAGTTCTTC. Protein: CSLKDVYEQFF.

As concerns this clonotype: Mismatch with germline at one junction end may stem from a read error. The V call is TRBV10-3, the J call TRBJ1-2; tentatively, D is TRBD1 (5 bases). There are 13 residues in the CDR3. The V gene's germline CDR1 is ENHRY and CDR2 SYGVKD. CDR3 loop: CALREGPNYGYTF. The DNA for the CDR3 is TGTGCCCTCAGGGAAGGGCCTAACTATGGCTACACCTTC.

This chain connects TRBV20-1 to TRBJ2-3; D not certain. V was cut by 3 bases and J by 0 bases, with 4 bases left in between. Germline CDR1 reads DFQATT; CDR2 reads SNEGSKA (reference sequence). The CDR3 covers 12 residues. CDR3 in DNA: TGCAGTGCTAGCGAGAGCACAGATACGCAGTATTTT. Protein product: CSASESTDTQYF.

About this clonotype: A much larger clone sits a single nucleotide away, making a read error possible. The V and J genes are TRBV7-2 and TRBJ2-7; 11 bases fit TRBD2. This CDR3 region has 15 residues. Germline CDR1 reads SGHTA; CDR2 reads FQGNSA. Here the CDR3 reads CASSPASGGTYGQYF. The CDR3 DNA follows: TGTGCCAGCAGCCCGGCTAGCGGGGGGACCTACGGGCAGTACTTC.

Comment on this clonotype: A junction end diverges from the germline sequence, so it may reflect a read error. V usage is TRBV11-2 and J usage is TRBJ1-4, with unresolved D. The CDR3 covers 15 residues. Looked up from germline, CDR1 is SGHAT and CDR2 is FQNNGV. CDR3 sequence (DNA): TGTGCCAGCAGCTTAGTTGGGCCGTGGACTGAAGAACTGTTTTTT. Its translation is CASSLVGPWTEELFF.

J is TRBJ1-2 and V is TRBV6-6; 8 bases align to TRBD1. V lost 5 bases, J lost 4 bases, and 12 bases stayed unmatched. CDR3 length: 16 amino acids. Per the germline V gene, CDR1 is MNHNY and CDR2 is SVGAGI (reference sequence). CDR3 sequence: CASSASATGVGYGYTF. The CDR3 DNA is TGTGCCAGCAGTGCTTCCGCGACAGGGGTAGGCTATGGCTACACCTTC.

This clonotype appeared many times. This chain joins TRBV2 and TRBJ1-2; D unclear. The CDR3 sequence is 11 residues long. The germline V gene encodes CDR1 SNHLY and CDR2 FYNNEI. Between the trimmed V and J ends, which lost 11 bases and 8 bases, there was a span of 15 bases. The CDR3 DNA is TGTGCCCTCGGAACGGGCTTCGGCTACACCTTC. As protein: CALGTGFGYTF.

The rearrangement links TRBV27 to TRBJ2-3, with 10 bases matching TRBD2. J lost 1 base, V lost 2 bases, and 3 bases had no gene match. Germline loops: CDR1 MNHEY, CDR2 SMNVEV (reference sequence). CDR3 size: 16 residues. This CDR3 reads CASSLPSGRGTDTQYF. In DNA, the CDR3 is TGTGCCAGCAGTTTACCTAGCGGGAGAGGCACAGATACGCAGTATTTT.

This clonotype appeared a few times. V and J are TRBV7-9 and TRBJ2-7; 8 positions match TRBD1. Germline CDR1 and CDR2: SEHNR and FQNEAQ (reference sequence). The V and J ends lost 5 bases and 5 bases, in that order; junction bases with no gene match: 8. This CDR3 has 14 residues. CDR3 loop: CASSIGQGFDEQYF. The CDR3 DNA reads as TGTGCCAGCAGCATCGGACAGGGTTTCGACGAGCAGTACTTC.

Concerning this clonotype itself: The CDR3 does not end in the conserved phenylalanine or tryptophan, so this is likely a read error. The limits of the CDR3 on the DNA are not certain, so only TCRdb's listed CDR3 is given. The chain is built from TRBV7-9 and TRBJ2-5; the table's D gene call, TRBD2, was not cross checked with the DNA. Germline CDR1 is SEHNR and CDR2 is FQNEAQ (reference sequence). The CDR3 contains 12 residues when both ends are counted. This chain's CDR3 is CASRAGQETQYL.

Worth noting for this clonotype: An end of the junction differs from the germline gene, which may be a read error. The V call is TRBV5-5, the J call TRBJ1-1; possible D gene TRBD1, 5 bases. The CDR3 has 16 residues. From germline, CDR1 is SGHKS and CDR2 YYEKEE (reference sequence). CDR3 sequence reads: CASSQDPWDHEIEAFF. The CDR3 coding sequence is TGCGCCAGCAGCCAAGATCCGTGGGACCATGAAATAGAAGCTTTCTTT.

This clonotype has more than one count but fewer than ten. This chain joins TRBV20-1 and TRBJ2-5, with D uncertain. This CDR3 is built from 12 residues. Germline CDR1 and CDR2: DFQATT and SNEGSKA (reference sequence). V gave up 2 bases and J gave up 3 bases, with 7 bases separating them. The chain's CDR3 is CSARWGEETQYF. The DNA of the CDR3 is TGCAGTGCTAGATGGGGTGAAGAGACCCAGTACTTC.

This clonotype was observed at least ten times. The chain employs TRBV14 and TRBJ1-1; D might be TRBD1 (6 bases). CDR1 and CDR2 (germline): SGHDN, FVKESK. Trimming took 2 bases from V and 2 from J, leaving 15 bases between them. This CDR3 is 16 amino acids long. CDR3 sequence: CASSQLPSGVNTEAFF. In nucleotides, the CDR3 is TGTGCCAGCAGCCAACTCCCATCAGGGGTTAACACTGAAGCTTTCTTT.

This clonotype was seen many times. V is TRBV20-1 and J is TRBJ1-6, with TRBD1 as a possible D gene (5 bases). V was cut by 0 bases and J by 7 bases, with 16 bases left in between. The CDR3 runs 16 residues. CDR1 and CDR2 (germline): DFQATT, SNEGSKA (reference sequence). The CDR3 region has the DNA TGCAGTGCTAGAGATAGTACGGACACAAGAAATTCACCCCTCCACTTT. Amino acids: CSARDSTDTRNSPLHF.

The chain uses TRBV7-7 and TRBJ2-7, with a possible D match to TRBD2 (6 bases). CDR1 SSHAT and CDR2 FNYEAQ come from the germline V gene (reference sequence). This CDR3 spans 14 amino acids. Trimming took 9 bases from V and 2 from J, leaving 17 bases between them. The CDR3 sequence: CASSIAGSAYEQYF. The CDR3 nucleotides are TGTGCCAGTAGTATAGCCGGGAGTGCCTACGAGCAGTACTTC.

V is TRBV7-9 and J is TRBJ1-1, with D perhaps TRBD1 (5 bases). In germline, CDR1 is SEHNR, CDR2 FQNEAQ (reference sequence). The CDR3 loop spans 13 amino acids. V was shortened by 4 bases and J by 8 bases, with 14 bases between the two germline ends. The DNA of the CDR3 is TGTGCCAGCAGCTCCATCAGCTGGGGGGAAGCTTTCTTT. It translates to CASSSISWGEAFF. The entire variable domain, with the rest obtained from reference TRBV7-9 and TRBJ1-1, is as follows: DTGVSQNPRHKITKRGQNVTFRCDPISEHNRLYWYRQTLGQGPEFLTYFQNEAQLEKSRLLSDRFSAERPKGSFSTLEIQRTEQGDSAMYLCASSSISWGEAFFGQGTRLTVV.

The chain carries TRBV9 and TRBJ2-1, with D possibly TRBD2 on 6 matching bases. The V end was cut by 0 bases, the J end by 0 bases, with 16 bases between. CDR3 length equals 18 residues. Germline V lookup: CDR1 SGDLS, CDR2 YYNGEE. Here the CDR3 reads CASSVEGGRASSYNEQFF. CDR3 nucleotides: TGTGCCAGCAGCGTAGAAGGAGGGCGGGCCAGCTCCTACAATGAGCAGTTCTTC.

For the CDR3, the DNA is TGTGCCATCAGTGAGTCCCTCGTAGCCTACGAGCAGTACTTC. It codes for CAISESLVAYEQYF. This chain links TRBV10-3 with TRBJ2-7, with D hard to call. V was shortened by 0 bases and J by 2 bases, with 8 bases between the two germline ends. The CDR3 length is 14 residues. Germline V CDR1 and CDR2: ENHRY, SYGVKD.

This chain uses TRBV19 with TRBJ1-1; TRBD1 aligns across 9 bases. V shed 9 bases and J 6 bases; nucleotides not matched to a gene: 11. Per the germline V gene, CDR1 is LNHDA and CDR2 is SQIVND (reference sequence). CDR3 length: 14 residues. The chain's CDR3 is CARNKTGGLAEAFF. CDR3 DNA sequence: TGTGCCAGGAATAAAACAGGGGGCTTGGCTGAAGCTTTCTTT.

At least ten counts were recorded for this clonotype. The V and J genes are TRBV15 and TRBJ2-3; D not certain. V was shortened by 3 bases and J by 3 bases, with 7 bases between the two germline ends. Germline V CDR1 and CDR2: LNHNV, YYDKDF (reference sequence). This CDR3 is built from 13 residues. The CDR3 here is CATSSQRTDTQYF. The CDR3 bases are TGTGCCACCAGCAGCCAGCGAACAGATACGCAGTATTTT.

Points on this clonotype: The CDR3 ends on some other residue instead of the conserved phenylalanine or tryptophan, so this is likely a read error. The rearrangement joins TRBV6-4 to TRBJ2-5, with D possibly being TRBD1 or TRBD2 (6 bases each). V was cut by 4 bases and J by 1 base, with 16 bases left in between. The CDR3 contains 16 residues. CDR1 and CDR2 (germline): MRHNA, SNTAGT. In DNA form, the CDR3 reads TGTGCCAGCAGTGTAAGGGCGGAGGGGGGCCAAGAGACCCAGTACCTC. It encodes CASSVRAEGGQETQYL.